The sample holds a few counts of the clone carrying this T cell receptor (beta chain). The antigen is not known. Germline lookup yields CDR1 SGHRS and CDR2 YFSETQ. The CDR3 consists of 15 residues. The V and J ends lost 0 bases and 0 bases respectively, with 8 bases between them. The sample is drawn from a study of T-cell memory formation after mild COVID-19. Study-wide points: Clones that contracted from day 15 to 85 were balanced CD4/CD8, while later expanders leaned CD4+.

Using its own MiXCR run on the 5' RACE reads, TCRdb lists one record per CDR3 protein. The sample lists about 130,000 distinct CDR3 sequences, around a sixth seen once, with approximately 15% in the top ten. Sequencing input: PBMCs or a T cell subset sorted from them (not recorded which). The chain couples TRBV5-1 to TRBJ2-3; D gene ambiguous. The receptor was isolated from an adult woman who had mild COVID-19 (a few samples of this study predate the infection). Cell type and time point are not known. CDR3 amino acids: CASSLEGTSTDTQYF. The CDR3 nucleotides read TGCGCCAGCAGCTTGGAGGGAACCAGCACAGATACGCAGTATTTT.